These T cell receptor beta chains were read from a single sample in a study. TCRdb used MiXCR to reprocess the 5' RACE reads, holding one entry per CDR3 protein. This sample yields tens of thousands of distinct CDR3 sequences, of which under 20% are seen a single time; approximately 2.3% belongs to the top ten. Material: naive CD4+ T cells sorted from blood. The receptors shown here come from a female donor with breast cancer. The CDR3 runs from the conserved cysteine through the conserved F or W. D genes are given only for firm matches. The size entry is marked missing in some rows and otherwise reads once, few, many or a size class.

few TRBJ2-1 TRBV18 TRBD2 TGTGCCAGCTCACCACCTAGCGGGACTATTTACAATGAGCAGTTCTTC CASSPPSGTIYNEQFF
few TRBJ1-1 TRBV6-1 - TGTGCCAGCAGGGGAGACAGGCTACTGAACACTGAAGCTTTCTTT CASRGDRLLNTEAFF
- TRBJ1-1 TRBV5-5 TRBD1 TGTGCCAGCAGCCATATGGGACAGCAGAACACTGAAGCTTTCTTT CASSHMGQQNTEAFF
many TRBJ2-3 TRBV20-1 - TGCAGTGCTAGAGATTTTAGCAGGGATACGCAGTATTTT CSARDFSRDTQYF
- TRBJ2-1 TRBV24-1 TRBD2 TGTGCCACCAGTGATACGACTAGCGGGAGGGACAATGAGCAGTTCTTC CATSDTTSGRDNEQFF
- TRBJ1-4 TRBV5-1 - TGCGCCGGCAGCGTTACAGGGTCCAAGGAAAAACTGTTTTTT CAGSVTGSKEKLFF
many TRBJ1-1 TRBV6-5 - TGTGCCAGCAGTTCCCAGGGGTCAGGGACTGAAGCTTTCTTT CASSSQGSGTEAFF
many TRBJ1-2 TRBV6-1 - TGTGCCAGCAGATCTCCGGCTGGGCAGGGCAGATCTGGGGGGGGCTACACCTTC CASRSPAGQGRSGGGYTF
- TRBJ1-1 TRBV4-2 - TGTGCCAGCAGCCGAGATGGGTTAAACACTGAAGCTTTCTTT CASSRDGLNTEAFF
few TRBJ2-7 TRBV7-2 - TGTGCCAGCAGCTTAGGTCTGGTGGAGCAGTACTTC CASSLGLVEQYF
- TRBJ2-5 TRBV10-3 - TGTGCCATCAGCCCCCGGGCAGACCAAGAGACCCAGTACTTC CAISPRADQETQYF
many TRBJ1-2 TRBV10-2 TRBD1 TGCGCCAGCGCCCGGGACAGCTATGGCTACACCTTC CASARDSYGYTF
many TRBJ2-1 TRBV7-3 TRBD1 TGTGCCAGCAGCCCGAATAGGGACAGCGAGGGGCAGTTCTTC CASSPNRDSEGQFF
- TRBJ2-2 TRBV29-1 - TGCAGCGTTGAAGCATTGAGAGCGGCTAACACCGGGGAGCTGTTTTTT CSVEALRAANTGELFF
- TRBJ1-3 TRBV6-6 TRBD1 TGTGCCAGCAAGACAGGGTCTGGAAACACCATATATTTT CASKTGSGNTIYF
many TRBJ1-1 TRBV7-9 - TGTGCCAGCAGCGCGAGCCAGAACACTGAAGCTTTCTTT CASSASQNTEAFF
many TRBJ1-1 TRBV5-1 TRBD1 TGCGCCAGCAGCTCTACAGGGGGCGCGGTGAACACTGAAGCTTTCTTT CASSSTGGAVNTEAFF
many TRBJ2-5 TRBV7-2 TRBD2 TGTGCCAGCAGCTTATTAACTAGCGGGGGCCGGCAGTACTTC CASSLLTSGGRQYF
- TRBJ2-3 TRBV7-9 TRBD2 TGTGCCAGCAGCCGTAGCGGGACTAGCACAGATACGCAGTATTTT CASSRSGTSTDTQYF
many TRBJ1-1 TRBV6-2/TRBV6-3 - TGTGCCAGCAGTCCGAGGGCGCAGGGAGCTTTCTTT CASSPRAQGAFF
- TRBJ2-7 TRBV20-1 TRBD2 TGCAGTGCTAGGGGGGGACTAGCGGGCACAATCTACGAGCAGTACTTC CSARGGLAGTIYEQYF
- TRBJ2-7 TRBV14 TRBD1 TGTGCCAGCAGAAGTTCGGGACAGAGTTACGAGCAGTACTTC CASRSSGQSYEQYF
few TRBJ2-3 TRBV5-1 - TGCGCCAGCAGCTTTCAGGGGCGATCGACCACAGATACGCAGTATTTT CASSFQGRSTTDTQYF
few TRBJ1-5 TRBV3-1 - TGTGCCAGCAGCCAAGATTCCGGGGATCGCAATCAGCCCCAGCATTTT CASSQDSGDRNQPQHF
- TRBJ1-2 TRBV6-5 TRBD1 TGTGCCAGCAGTCCGAACAGGGGGAGCTATGGCTACACCTTC CASSPNRGSYGYTF
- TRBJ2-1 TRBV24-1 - TGTGCCACCAGTAGAGGCGGGCCTTCCTACAATGAGCAGTTCTTC CATSRGGPSYNEQFF
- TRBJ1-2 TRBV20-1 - TGCAGTGCTAGAGCAGGAGGGATCGAGGGCTACACCTTC CSARAGGIEGYTF
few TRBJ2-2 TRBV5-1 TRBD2 TGCGCCAGCAGCTTGTTATCTAGCGGGAACACCGGGGAGCTGTTTTTT CASSLLSSGNTGELFF
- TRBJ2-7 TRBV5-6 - TGTGCCAGCAGTCGCAGGGGATCCGAGCAGTACTTC CASSRRGSEQYF
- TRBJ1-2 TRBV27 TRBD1 TGTGCCAGCAAGGATCACAGGGGGCGCCGTGGCTACACCTTC CASKDHRGRRGYTF
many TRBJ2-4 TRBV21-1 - TGTGCCAGCAGCAACTGGGAGTCGGGCAAAAACATTCAGTACTTC CASSNWESGKNIQYF
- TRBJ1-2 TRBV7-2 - TGTGCCAGCAGCTTAGTGGGCGACCCTAACTATGGCTACACCTTC CASSLVGDPNYGYTF
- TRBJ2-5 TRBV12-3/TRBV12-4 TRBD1 TGTGCCAGCAGTCAGGGGGTCCAAGAGACCCAGTACTTC CASSQGVQETQYF
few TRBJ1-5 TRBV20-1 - TGCAGTGCTAGAGATGAGGGAGGGGCCTTCTTCAATCAGCCCCAGCATTTT CSARDEGGAFFNQPQHF
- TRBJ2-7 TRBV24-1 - TGTGCCACCAGTGCCTCGGGGTACTACGAGCAGTACTTC CATSASGYYEQYF
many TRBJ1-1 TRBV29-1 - TGCAGCGTCATGAACCAGGGGAACACTGAAGCTTTCTTT CSVMNQGNTEAFF
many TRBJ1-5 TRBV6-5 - TGTGCCAGCAGTTACAGGAACGATCAGCCCCAGCATTTT CASSYRNDQPQHF
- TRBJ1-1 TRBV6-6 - TGTGCCAGCAGCATCGGACAGTTGAACACTGAAGCTTTCTTT CASSIGQLNTEAFF
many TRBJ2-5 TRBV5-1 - TGCGCCAGCAGCCACGGGTTGCAGGGGCGAGAGACCCAGTACTTC CASSHGLQGRETQYF
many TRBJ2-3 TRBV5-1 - TGCGCCAGCAGCTCCGTTACTAGCACAGATACGCAGTATTTT CASSSVTSTDTQYF
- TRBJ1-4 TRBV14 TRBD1 TGTGCCAGCAGCCAGGGACAGGGAGCGGTGTTTGGTGACAAACTGTTTTTT CASSQGQGAVFGDKLFF
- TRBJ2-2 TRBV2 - TGTGCCAGCAGGGAAAACGGCGGAGCCGGGGAGCTGTTTTTT CASRENGGAGELFF
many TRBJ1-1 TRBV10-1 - TGCGCCAGCCGAATGGGTGAGAACACTGAAGCTTTCTTT CASRMGENTEAFF
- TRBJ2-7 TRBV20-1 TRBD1 TGCAGTGCTACGACAGGGGGCGGACGTGAGCAGTACTTC CSATTGGGREQYF
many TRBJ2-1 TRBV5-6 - TGTGCCAGCAGCTTGTTTGGTGGTATATTCTTC CASSLFGGIFF
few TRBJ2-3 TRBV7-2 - TGTGCCAGCAGCGGTTACGAACGCACAGATACGCAGTATTTT CASSGYERTDTQYF
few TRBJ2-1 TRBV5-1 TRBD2 TGCGCCAGCAGCTCCGGACTAGCGGGAGGGCTTGATGAGCAGTTCTTC CASSSGLAGGLDEQFF
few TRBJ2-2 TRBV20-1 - TGCAGTGCTTTTAGCGGGAACACCGGGGAGCTGTTTTTT CSAFSGNTGELFF
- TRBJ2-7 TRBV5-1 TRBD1 TGCGCCAGCAACCCTTGGGACAGGGGGTCCTACGAGCAGTACTTC CASNPWDRGSYEQYF
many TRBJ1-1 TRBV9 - TGTGCCAGCAGCGTAGTGGCGGTGGGCACTGAAGCTTTCTTT CASSVVAVGTEAFF
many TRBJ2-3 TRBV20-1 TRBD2 TGCAGTGCTATCGAGCGGGAGGGCCCATATACGCAGTATTTT CSAIEREGPYTQYF
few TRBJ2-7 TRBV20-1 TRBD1 TGCAGTGCCAGAACGGGACAGGGGGCCTACGAGCAGTACTTC CSARTGQGAYEQYF
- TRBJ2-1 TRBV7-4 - TGTGCCAGCAGCTCCGACAGGGACTTTAGAAATGAGCAGTTCTTC CASSSDRDFRNEQFF
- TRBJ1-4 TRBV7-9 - TGTGCCAGCAGCCCAGGGGAGAATGAAAAACTGTTTTTT CASSPGENEKLFF
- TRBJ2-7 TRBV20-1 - TGCAGTGCTAGACGCCCGGACAGCTTCTCCTACGAGCGGTACTTC CSARRPDSFSYERYF